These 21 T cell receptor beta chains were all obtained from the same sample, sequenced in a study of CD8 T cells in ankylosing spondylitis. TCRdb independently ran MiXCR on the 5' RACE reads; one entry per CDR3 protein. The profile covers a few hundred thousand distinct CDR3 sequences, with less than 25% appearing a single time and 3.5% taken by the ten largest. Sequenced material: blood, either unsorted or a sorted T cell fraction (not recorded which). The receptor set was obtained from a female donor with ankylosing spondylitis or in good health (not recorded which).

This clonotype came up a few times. CDR3 protein: CASSLDRGANEQFF. The DNA of the CDR3 is TGCGCCAGCAGCTTGGACAGGGGGGCTAATGAGCAGTTCTTC. This sequence joins TRBV5-1 and TRBJ2-1; the match to TRBD1 covers 8 bases. With V trimmed by 0 bases and J by 7 bases, 3 bases remained unmatched. CDR3 length equals 14 residues. Germline CDR1 and CDR2: SGHRS and YFSETQ. Drawing the rest from reference TRBV5-1 and TRBJ2-1, the complete variable domain is KAGVTQTPRYLIKTRGQQVTLSCSPISGHRSVSWYQQTPGQGLQFLFEYFSETQRNKGNFPGRFSGRQFSNSRSEMNVSTLELGDSALYLCASSLDRGANEQFFGPGTRLTVL.

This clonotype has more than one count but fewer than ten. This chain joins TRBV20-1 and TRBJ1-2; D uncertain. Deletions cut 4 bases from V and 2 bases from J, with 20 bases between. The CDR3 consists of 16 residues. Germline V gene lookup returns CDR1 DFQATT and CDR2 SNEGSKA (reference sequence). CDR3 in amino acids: CSATASTPSSNYGYTF. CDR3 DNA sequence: TGCAGTGCTACCGCCTCTACACCTAGCTCAAACTATGGCTACACCTTC.

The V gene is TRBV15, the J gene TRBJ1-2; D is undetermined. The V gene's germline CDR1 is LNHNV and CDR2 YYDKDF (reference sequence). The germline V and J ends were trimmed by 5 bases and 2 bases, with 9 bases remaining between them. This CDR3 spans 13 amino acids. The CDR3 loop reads CATSGKANYGYTF. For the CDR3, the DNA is TGTGCCACCAGCGGGAAGGCGAACTATGGCTACACCTTC.

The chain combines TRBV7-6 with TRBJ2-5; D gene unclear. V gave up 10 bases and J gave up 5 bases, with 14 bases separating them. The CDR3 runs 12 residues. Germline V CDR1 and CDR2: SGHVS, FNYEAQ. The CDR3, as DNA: TGTGCCAAAGCCGGCTTATGGGAGACCCAGTACTTC. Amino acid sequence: CAKAGLWETQYF.

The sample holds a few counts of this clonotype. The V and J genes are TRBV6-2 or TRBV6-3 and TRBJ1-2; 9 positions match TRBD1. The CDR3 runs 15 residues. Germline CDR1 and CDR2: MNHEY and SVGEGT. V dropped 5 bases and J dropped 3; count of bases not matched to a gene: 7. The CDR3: CASSRLQGAYYGYTF. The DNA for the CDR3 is TGTGCCAGCAGTCGACTACAGGGGGCGTACTATGGCTACACCTTC.

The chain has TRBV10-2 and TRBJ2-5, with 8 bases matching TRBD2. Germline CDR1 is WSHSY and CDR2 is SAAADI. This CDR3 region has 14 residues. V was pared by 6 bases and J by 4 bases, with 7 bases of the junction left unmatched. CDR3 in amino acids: CASSYDGRGETQYF. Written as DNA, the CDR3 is TGCGCCAGCAGCTACGACGGGAGGGGAGAGACCCAGTACTTC.

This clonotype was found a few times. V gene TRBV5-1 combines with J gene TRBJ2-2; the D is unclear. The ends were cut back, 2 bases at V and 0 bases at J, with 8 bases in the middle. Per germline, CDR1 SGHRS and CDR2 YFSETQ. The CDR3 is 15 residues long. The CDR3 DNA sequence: TGCGCCAGCAGCTTAATGGGTCCGAACACCGGGGAGCTGTTTTTT. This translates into CASSLMGPNTGELFF.

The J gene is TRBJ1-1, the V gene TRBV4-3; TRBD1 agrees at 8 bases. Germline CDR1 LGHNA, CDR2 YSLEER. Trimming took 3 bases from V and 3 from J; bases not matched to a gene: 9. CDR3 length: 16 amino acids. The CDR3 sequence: CASSHGQGKKYTEAFF. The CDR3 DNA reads TGCGCCAGCAGCCACGGACAGGGAAAGAAGTACACTGAAGCTTTCTTT.

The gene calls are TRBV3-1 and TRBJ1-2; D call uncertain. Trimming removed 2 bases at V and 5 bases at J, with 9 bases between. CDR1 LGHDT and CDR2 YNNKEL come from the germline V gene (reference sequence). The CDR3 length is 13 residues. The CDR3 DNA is TGTGCCAGCAGCCAAACCAGCTATTATGGCTACACCTTC. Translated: CASSQTSYYGYTF.

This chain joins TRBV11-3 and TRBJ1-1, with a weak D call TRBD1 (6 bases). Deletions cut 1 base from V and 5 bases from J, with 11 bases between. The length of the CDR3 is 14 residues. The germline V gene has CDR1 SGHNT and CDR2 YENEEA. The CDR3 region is CASSLGGRRTEAFF. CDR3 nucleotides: TGTGCCAGCAGCTTAGGGGGGCGCCGGACTGAAGCTTTCTTT.

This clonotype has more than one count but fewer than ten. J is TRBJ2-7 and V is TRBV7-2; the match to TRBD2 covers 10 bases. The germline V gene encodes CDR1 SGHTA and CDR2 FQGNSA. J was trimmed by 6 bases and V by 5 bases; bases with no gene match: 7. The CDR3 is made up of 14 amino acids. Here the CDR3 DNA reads TGTGCCAGCAGCCCCGCTAGCGGGAGCTCCGAGCAGTACTTC. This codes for CASSPASGSSEQYF.

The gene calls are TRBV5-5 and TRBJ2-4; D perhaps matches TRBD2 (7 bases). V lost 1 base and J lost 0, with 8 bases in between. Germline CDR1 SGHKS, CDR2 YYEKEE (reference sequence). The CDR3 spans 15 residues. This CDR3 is CASSLRGGAKNIQYF. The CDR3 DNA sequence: TGTGCCAGCAGCTTGAGGGGGGGAGCCAAAAACATTCAGTACTTC. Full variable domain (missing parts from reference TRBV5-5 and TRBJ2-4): DAGVTQSPTHLIKTRGQQVTLRCSPISGHKSVSWYQQVLGQGPQFIFQYYEKEERGRGNFPDRFSARQFPNYSSELNVNALLLGDSALYLCASSLRGGAKNIQYFGAGTRLSVL.

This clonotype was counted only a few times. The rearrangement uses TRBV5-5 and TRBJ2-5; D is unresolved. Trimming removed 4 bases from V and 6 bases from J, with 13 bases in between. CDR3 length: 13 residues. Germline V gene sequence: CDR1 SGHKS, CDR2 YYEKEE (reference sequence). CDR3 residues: CASSRGPEKTQYF. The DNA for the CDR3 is TGTGCCAGCAGCCGCGGCCCAGAAAAGACCCAGTACTTC. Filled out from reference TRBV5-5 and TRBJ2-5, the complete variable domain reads DAGVTQSPTHLIKTRGQQVTLRCSPISGHKSVSWYQQVLGQGPQFIFQYYEKEERGRGNFPDRFSARQFPNYSSELNVNALLLGDSALYLCASSRGPEKTQYFGPGTRLLVL.

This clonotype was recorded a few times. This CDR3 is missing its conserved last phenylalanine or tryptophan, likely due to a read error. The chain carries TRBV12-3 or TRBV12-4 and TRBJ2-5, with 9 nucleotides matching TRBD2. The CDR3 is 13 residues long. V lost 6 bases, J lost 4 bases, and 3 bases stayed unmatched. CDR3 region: CASRLLAGETQYL. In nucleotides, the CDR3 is TGTGCCAGCAGGTTACTAGCGGGAGAGACCCAGTACTTG.

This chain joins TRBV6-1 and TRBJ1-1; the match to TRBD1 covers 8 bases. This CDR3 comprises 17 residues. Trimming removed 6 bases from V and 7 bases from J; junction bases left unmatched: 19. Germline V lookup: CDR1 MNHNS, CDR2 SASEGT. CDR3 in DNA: TGTGCCAGCAGATCAGAGTATGACAGGGGAGGATTTGGTGAAGCTTTCTTT. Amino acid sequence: CASRSEYDRGGFGEAFF.

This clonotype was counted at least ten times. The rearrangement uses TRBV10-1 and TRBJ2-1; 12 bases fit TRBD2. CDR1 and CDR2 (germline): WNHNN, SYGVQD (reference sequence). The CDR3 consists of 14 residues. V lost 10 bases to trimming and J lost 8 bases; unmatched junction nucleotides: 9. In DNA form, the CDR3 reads TGCGCCACCGCTAGCGGGAGGGCCCGCGATGAGCAGTTCTTC. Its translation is CATASGRARDEQFF.

The CDR3 DNA follows: TGCAGTGCGCCCGACAGGGCCCGGGGTTCACCCCTCCACTTT. Protein product: CSAPDRARGSPLHF. The genes are TRBV20-1 and TRBJ1-6, with TRBD1 identical over 7 bases. This CDR3 region has 14 residues. The V and J ends lost 6 bases and 9 bases, in that order; junction bases with no gene match: 11. Germline CDR1 and CDR2: DFQATT and SNEGSKA (reference sequence).

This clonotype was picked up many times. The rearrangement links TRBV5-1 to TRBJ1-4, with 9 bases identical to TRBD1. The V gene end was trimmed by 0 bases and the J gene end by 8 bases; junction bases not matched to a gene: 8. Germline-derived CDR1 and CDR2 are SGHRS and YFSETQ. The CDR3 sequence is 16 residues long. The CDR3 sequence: CASSLEQGAIKEKLFF. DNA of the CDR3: TGCGCCAGCAGCTTGGAACAGGGGGCGATAAAGGAAAAACTGTTTTTT.

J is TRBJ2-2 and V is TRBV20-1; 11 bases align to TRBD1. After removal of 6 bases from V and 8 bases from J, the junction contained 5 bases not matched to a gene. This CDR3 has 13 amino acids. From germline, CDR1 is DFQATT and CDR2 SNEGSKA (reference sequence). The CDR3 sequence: CSARTGGAGELFF. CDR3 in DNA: TGCAGTGCCCGGACAGGGGGCGCGGGGGAGCTGTTTTTT.

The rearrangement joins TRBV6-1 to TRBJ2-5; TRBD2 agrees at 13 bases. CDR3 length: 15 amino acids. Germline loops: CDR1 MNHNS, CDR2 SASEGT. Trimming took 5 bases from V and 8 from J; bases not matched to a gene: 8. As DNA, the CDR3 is TGTGCCAGCAGTAAGAGGACTAGCGGGGGAGGTACCCAGTACTTC. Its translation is CASSKRTSGGGTQYF.

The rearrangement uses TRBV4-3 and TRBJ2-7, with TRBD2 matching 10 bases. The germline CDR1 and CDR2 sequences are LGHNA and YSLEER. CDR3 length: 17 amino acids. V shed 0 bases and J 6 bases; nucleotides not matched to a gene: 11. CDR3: CASSQDLLGLATSEQYF. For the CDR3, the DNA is TGCGCCAGCAGCCAAGATCTCCTGGGACTAGCGACGAGCGAGCAGTACTTC.